The rows below give T cell receptor beta chains drawn from one sample of a study of shared clonotypes between healthy human individuals. Repertoires were generated with immunoSEQ multiplex PCR, while TCRdb's copy carries only in-frame clones and drops some. This table has about 230,000 clones, about 69% appearing once. The source material was memory CD4+ T cells sorted from blood. The receptors stem from a man aged 25-45 years in good health. Each CDR3 is given with its conserved first and last residue. A D gene is named only where the DNA matches it firmly. Only part of the rows carry a size: once, few, many, or a class if the clone is expanded.

TGCGCCAGCAGTCAATCGACCCTAGCGGGAGGAAGGTCTGGCTACAATGAGCAGTTCTTC | CASSQSTLAGGRSGYNEQFF | TRBJ2-1 | TRBD2 | TRBV23-1 | .
TGTGCCAGCAGCTTCCGCTCAGGGCTGAGTGAAGCTTTCTTT | CASSFRSGLSEAFF | TRBJ1-1 | . | TRBV5-5 | .
TGTGCCAGCATGTCAGCGGGAGGCACAGATACGCAGTATTTT | CASMSAGGTDTQYF | TRBJ2-3 | TRBD2 | TRBV27 | .
TGTGCCAGCAGCTTAGACTCCATCGGTGAGCAGTTCTTC | CASSLDSIGEQFF | TRBJ2-1 | . | TRBV11-2 | .
TGTGCCAGCAGTCAGACAGGGGACCGGTCTCTCTACGAGCAGTACTTC | CASSQTGDRSLYEQYF | TRBJ2-7 | TRBD1 | TRBV28 | few
TGCGCCAGCAGCCTCGAAGTGGGGGCGAACACTGAAGCTTTCTTT | CASSLEVGANTEAFF | TRBJ1-1 | . | TRBV5-1 | .
TGTGCCAGCAGCTTAATCGGGAACACAGATACGCAGTATTTT | CASSLIGNTDTQYF | TRBJ2-3 | . | TRBV7-2 | .
TGTGCCAGCAGATACGGGGTGAACACTGAAGCTTTCTTT | CASRYGVNTEAFF | TRBJ1-1 | . | TRBV6-5 | .
TGTGCCAGCAGTTCTACCTCCGGGTTCTCTGGAAACACCATATATTTT | CASSSTSGFSGNTIYF | TRBJ1-3 | . | TRBV7-2 | few
TGTGCCAGCACCCACATGGGGGTAGGGGGCCATAGCAATCAGCCCCAGCATTTT | CASTHMGVGGHSNQPQHF | TRBJ1-5 | TRBD1 | TRBV7-3 | .
TGTGCCAGCAGCTTGGGGGGAGGGGTTTTTTACGAGCAGTACTTC | CASSLGGGVFYEQYF | TRBJ2-7 | TRBD2 | TRBV7-2 | .
TGTGCTAGCAGCTTAGGGCTGGGACAGCCCCAGCATTTT | CASSLGLGQPQHF | TRBJ1-5 | . | TRBV7-7 | .
TGTGCCACGAAACCAGGGAGGGGTCGGTACTATGGCTACACCTTC | CATKPGRGRYYGYTF | TRBJ1-2 | . | TRBV28 | many
TGTGCCAGCAGGATTAAGGGACAGGGGCTTTATGGCTACACCTTC | CASRIKGQGLYGYTF | TRBJ1-2 | TRBD1 | TRBV28 | .
TGTGCCAGCAGCCCACCCTTGGGGGGGACCCAGTACTTC | CASSPPLGGTQYF | TRBJ2-5 | . | TRBV7-8 | .
TGTGCCAGCTTCTCCCCCGGCCAAGGGATCCGCAATGAGCAGTTCTTC | CASFSPGQGIRNEQFF | TRBJ2-1 | . | TRBV6-6 | .
TGTGCCAGCAGCTGGTTGGAGAGAGGCACCACAGATACGCAGTATTTT | CASSWLERGTTDTQYF | TRBJ2-3 | . | TRBV7-9 | few
TGTGCCAGCAAAAACCGGGACTATGGCTACACCTTC | CASKNRDYGYTF | TRBJ1-2 | . | TRBV11-1 | .
TGTGCCAGCAGTGAAGCGGCGACAGGGAGATACTATGGCTACACCTTC | CASSEAATGRYYGYTF | TRBJ1-2 | TRBD1 | TRBV6-1 | .
TGTGCCAGCAGCCGTACTAGCGACTCGGAGACCCAGTACTTC | CASSRTSDSETQYF | TRBJ2-5 | TRBD2 | TRBV11-2 | .
TGCGCCAGCAGCTTGGCGCAGGGCGGAGGCTACACCTTC | CASSLAQGGGYTF | TRBJ1-2 | . | TRBV5-1 | many
TGTGCCAGCAGCCCCGGCGGTGGGTGGGTGGAGACCCAGTACTTC | CASSPGGGWVETQYF | TRBJ2-5 | . | TRBV7-9 | .
TGTGCCAGCTCACCGGGTGGTAGAGAAGCTTTCTTT | CASSPGGREAFF | TRBJ1-1 | . | TRBV18 | .
TGTGCCAGCAGCCGAGATGGTAACAGAGACACTGAAGCTTTCTTT | CASSRDGNRDTEAFF | TRBJ1-1 | . | TRBV7-3 | .
TGTGCCAGTAGTCGACCTGGAGGGGGGCAGCCCCAGCATTTT | CASSRPGGGQPQHF | TRBJ1-5 | . | TRBV19 | few
TGCGCCAGCAGCCTGGCCGGGACAGCTTCAAACACCATATATTTT | CASSLAGTASNTIYF | TRBJ1-3 | TRBD1 | TRBV5-1 | .
TGTGCCAGCAGCACACAGGGCCCCACAGATACGCAGTATTTT | CASSTQGPTDTQYF | TRBJ2-3 | . | TRBV9 | .
TGCGCCAGCAGTGACCCCAGAACTAGCGGGATAGGCTACGAGCAGTACTTC | CASSDPRTSGIGYEQYF | TRBJ2-7 | TRBD2 | TRBV10-2 | .
TGTGCCAGCAGCTTGAATCGGGTAGAGCAGTTCTTC | CASSLNRVEQFF | TRBJ2-1 | . | TRBV5-4 | .
TGTGCCAGCAGTAAGGTCGGTCCATACTATGGCTACACCTTC | CASSKVGPYYGYTF | TRBJ1-2 | . | TRBV28 | .
TGTGCCAGCAGCGGGGGACAGGGTCGGGCGAACACCGGGGAGCTGTTTTTT | CASSGGQGRANTGELFF | TRBJ2-2 | TRBD1 | TRBV5-8 | .
TGTGCCAGCAGAACGAAAGCGTGGATTCAAGAGACCCAGTACTTC | CASRTKAWIQETQYF | TRBJ2-5 | . | TRBV2 | once
TGTGCCACCAGCAGAGATACAGGGACAGGAATCTACGAGCAGTACTTC | CATSRDTGTGIYEQYF | TRBJ2-7 | TRBD1 | TRBV15 | many
TGCGCCAGCAGCCCCGGAACAGGGGGCTACGAGCAGTACTTC | CASSPGTGGYEQYF | TRBJ2-7 | TRBD1 | TRBV5-1 | once
TGTGCCAGCACCTCATTCCGCGGGGGAGAGACCCAGTACTTC | CASTSFRGGETQYF | TRBJ2-5 | TRBD2 | TRBV27 | once
TGTGCCAGCATCCTACCGGGACTAGCCACCGGGGAGCTGTTTTTT | CASILPGLATGELFF | TRBJ2-2 | TRBD2 | TRBV11-2 | .
TGTGCCAGCAGCTTATACGGACGGCGGGTCTCTGGGGCCAACGTCCTGACTTTC | CASSLYGRRVSGANVLTF | TRBJ2-6 | . | TRBV7-8 | few
TGTGCCAGTAGTACTCGGACTAGCAGAAACGAGCAGTACTTC | CASSTRTSRNEQYF | TRBJ2-7 | TRBD2 | TRBV19 | .
TGTGCCAGCAGTTACTCGAGTAGCGGGGAAGAGACCCAGTACTTC | CASSYSSSGEETQYF | TRBJ2-5 | TRBD2 | TRBV6-6 | .
TGTGCCAGCAGTGAAGCGAGGCGGGGGGAAGAGACCCAGTACTTC | CASSEARRGEETQYF | TRBJ2-5 | TRBD2 | TRBV2 | .
TGTGCCAGCAGCTTAAGGTTTGGGGAGAAGAACACTGAAGCTTTCTTT | CASSLRFGEKNTEAFF | TRBJ1-1 | . | TRBV11-2 | few
TGTGCCAGCAGCGTCGGCGGGCAAGAGACCCAGTACTTC | CASSVGGQETQYF | TRBJ2-5 | . | TRBV9 | .
TGTGCCAGCAGTGTATCGACAGGAAATGGGGCCAACGTCCTGACTTTC | CASSVSTGNGANVLTF | TRBJ2-6 | . | TRBV28 | once
TGCGCCAGCAGCCAAGTAAGAGGTTACGAGCAGTACTTC | CASSQVRGYEQYF | TRBJ2-7 | . | TRBV4-3 | few
TGCAGCGTGAGGCAGGGGTTGGACGAGCAGTACTTC | CSVRQGLDEQYF | TRBJ2-7 | . | TRBV29-1 | .
TGTGCCAGCAGCAGAGTGACTAGCGGGAGGGGGGTCAATGAGCAGTTCTTC | CASSRVTSGRGVNEQFF | TRBJ2-1 | TRBD2 | TRBV7-2 | many
TGTGCCAGCAGCACGGGACTAGCGGGATCCTTCCATGAGCAGTTCTTC | CASSTGLAGSFHEQFF | TRBJ2-1 | TRBD2 | TRBV7-8 | few